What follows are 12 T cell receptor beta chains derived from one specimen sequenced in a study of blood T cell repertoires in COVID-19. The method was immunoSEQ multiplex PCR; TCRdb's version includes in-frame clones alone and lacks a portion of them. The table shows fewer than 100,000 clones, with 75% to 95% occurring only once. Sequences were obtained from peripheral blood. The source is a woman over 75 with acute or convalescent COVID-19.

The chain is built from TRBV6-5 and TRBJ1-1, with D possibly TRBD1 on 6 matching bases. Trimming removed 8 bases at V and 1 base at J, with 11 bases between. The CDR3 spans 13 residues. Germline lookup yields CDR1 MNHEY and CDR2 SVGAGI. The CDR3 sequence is CASGRDTNTEAFF. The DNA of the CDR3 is TGTGCCAGCGGAAGGGACACGAACACTGAAGCTTTCTTT.

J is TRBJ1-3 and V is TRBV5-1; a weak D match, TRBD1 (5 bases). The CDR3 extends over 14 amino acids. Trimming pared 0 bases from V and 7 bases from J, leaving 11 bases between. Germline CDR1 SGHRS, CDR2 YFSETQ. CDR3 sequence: CASSLEAGRNTIYF. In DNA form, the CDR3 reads TGCGCCAGCAGCTTGGAAGCAGGGCGGAACACCATATATTTT.

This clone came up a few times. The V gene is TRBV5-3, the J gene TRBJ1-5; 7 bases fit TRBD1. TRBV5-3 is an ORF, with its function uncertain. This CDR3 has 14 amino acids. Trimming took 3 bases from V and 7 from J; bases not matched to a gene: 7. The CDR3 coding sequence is TGTGCCAGAAGCTACGACAGGGTTGGACAGCCCCAGCATTTT. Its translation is CARSYDRVGQPQHF.

The chain's CDR3 is CASSLGIRQRNEKLFF. As DNA, the CDR3 is TGTGCCAGCAGCTTAGGTATCAGACAACGGAATGAAAAACTGTTTTTT. The chain uses TRBV7-6 and TRBJ1-4, with D unresolved. CDR1 SGHVS and CDR2 FNYEAQ come from the germline V gene. Trimming removed 1 base from V and 5 bases from J, with 14 bases in between. The CDR3 has 16 amino acids. Using reference TRBV7-6 and TRBJ1-4 for the parts outside the CDR3, the full variable domain is GAGVSQSPRYKVTKRGQDVALRCDPISGHVSLYWYRQALGQGPEFLTYFNYEAQQDKSGLPNDRFSAERPEGSISTLTIQRTEQRDSAMYRCASSLGIRQRNEKLFFGSGTQLSVL.

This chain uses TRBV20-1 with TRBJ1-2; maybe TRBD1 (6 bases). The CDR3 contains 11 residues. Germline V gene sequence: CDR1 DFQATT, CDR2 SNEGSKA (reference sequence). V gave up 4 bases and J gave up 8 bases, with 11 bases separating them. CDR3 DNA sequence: TGCAGTGCTAACCAGGGGCTGGGCTACACCTTC. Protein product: CSANQGLGYTF.

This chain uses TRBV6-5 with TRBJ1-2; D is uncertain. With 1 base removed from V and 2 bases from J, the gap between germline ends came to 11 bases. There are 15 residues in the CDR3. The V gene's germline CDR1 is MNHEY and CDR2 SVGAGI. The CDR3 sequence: CASSYWAGGNYGYTF. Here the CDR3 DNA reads TGTGCCAGCAGTTACTGGGCAGGTGGAAACTATGGCTACACCTTC.

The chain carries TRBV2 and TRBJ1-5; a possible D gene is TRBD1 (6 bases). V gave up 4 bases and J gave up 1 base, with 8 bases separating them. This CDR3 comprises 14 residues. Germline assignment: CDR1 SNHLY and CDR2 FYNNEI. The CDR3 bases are TGTGCCAGCAGTGGACAGGCCAGCAATCAGCCCCAGCATTTT. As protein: CASSGQASNQPQHF.

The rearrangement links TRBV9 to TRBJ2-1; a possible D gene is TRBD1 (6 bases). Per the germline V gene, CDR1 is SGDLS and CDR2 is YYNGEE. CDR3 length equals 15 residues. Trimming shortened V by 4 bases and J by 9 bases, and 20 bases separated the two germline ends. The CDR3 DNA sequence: TGTGCCAGCAGCCCCGACGGGACACGCGTCGGTGAGCAGTTCTTC. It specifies CASSPDGTRVGEQFF.

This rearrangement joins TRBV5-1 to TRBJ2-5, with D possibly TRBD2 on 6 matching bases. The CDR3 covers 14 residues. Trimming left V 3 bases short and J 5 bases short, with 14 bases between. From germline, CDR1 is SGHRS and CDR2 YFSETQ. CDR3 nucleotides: TGCGCCAGCAGCTCGACTAGGGGCGGGGAGACCCAGTACTTC. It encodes CASSSTRGGETQYF. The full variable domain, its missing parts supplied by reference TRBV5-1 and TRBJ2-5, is KAGVTQTPRYLIKTRGQQVTLSCSPISGHRSVSWYQQTPGQGLQFLFEYFSETQRNKGNFPGRFSGRQFSNSRSEMNVSTLELGDSALYLCASSSTRGGETQYFGPGTRLLVL.

Written as DNA, the CDR3 is TGTGCCAGTCAACCCCCGGACAGGGACAGGCGGAACACTGAAGCTTTCTTT. Translated: CASQPPDRDRRNTEAFF. The chain has TRBV10-3 and TRBJ1-1, with 8 bases fitting TRBD1. The CDR3 is 17 residues long. Germline V lookup: CDR1 ENHRY, CDR2 SYGVKD. V gave up 10 bases and J gave up 1 base; unmatched junction bases: 17.

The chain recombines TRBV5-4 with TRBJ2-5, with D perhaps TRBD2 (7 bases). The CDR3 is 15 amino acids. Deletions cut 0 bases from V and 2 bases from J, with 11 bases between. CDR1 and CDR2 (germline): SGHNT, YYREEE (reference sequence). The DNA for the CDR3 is TGTGCCAGCAGCTTGGGCGGGGGCGATCAAGAGACCCAGTACTTC. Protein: CASSLGGGDQETQYF.

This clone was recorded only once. The chain's CDR3 is CASSYSAVYNEQFF. The CDR3 DNA reads as TGTGCCAGCAGTTACTCGGCGGTCTACAATGAGCAGTTCTTC. The chain recombines TRBV6-6 with TRBJ2-1, with D unresolved. The CDR3 is made up of 14 amino acids. The V end lost 0 bases, the J end lost 3 bases, and 6 bases lay between the germline ends. Germline CDR1 and CDR2: MNHNY and SVGAGI (reference sequence).